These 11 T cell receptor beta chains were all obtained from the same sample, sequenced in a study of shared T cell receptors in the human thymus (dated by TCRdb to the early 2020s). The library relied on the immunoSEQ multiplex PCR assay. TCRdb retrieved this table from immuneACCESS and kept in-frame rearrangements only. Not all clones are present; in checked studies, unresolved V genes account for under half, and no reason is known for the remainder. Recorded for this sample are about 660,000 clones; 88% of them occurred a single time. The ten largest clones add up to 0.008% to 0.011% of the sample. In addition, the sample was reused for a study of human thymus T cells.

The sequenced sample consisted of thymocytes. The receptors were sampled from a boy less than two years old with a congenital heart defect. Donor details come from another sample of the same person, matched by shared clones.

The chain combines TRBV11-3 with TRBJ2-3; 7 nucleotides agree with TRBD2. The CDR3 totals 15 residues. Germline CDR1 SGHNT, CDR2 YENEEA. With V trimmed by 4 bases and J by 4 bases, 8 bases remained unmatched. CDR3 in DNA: TGTGCCAGCAGCTCCCGGGAGGCGGGCGCAGATACGCAGTATTTT. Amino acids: CASSSREAGADTQYF.

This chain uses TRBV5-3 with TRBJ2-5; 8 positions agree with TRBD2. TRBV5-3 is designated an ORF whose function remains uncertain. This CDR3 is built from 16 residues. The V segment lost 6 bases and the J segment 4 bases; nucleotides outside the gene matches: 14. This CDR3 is CARTRKGREVGETQYF. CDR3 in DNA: TGTGCCAGAACCAGAAAGGGGCGGGAGGTAGGAGAGACCCAGTACTTC.

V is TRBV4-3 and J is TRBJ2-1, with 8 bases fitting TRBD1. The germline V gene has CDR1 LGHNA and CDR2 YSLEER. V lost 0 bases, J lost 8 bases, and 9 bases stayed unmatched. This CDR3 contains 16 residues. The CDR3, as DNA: TGCGCCAGCAGCCAAGAGGCAGGGGGCGCGTTCGATGAGCAGTTCTTC. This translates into CASSQEAGGAFDEQFF.

The DNA for the CDR3 is TGTGCCAGCAGCTTAGGCCCAGGACAGGGGTTCTACGAGCAGTACTTC. Translation: CASSLGPGQGFYEQYF. V usage is TRBV7-9 and J usage is TRBJ2-7; TRBD1 matches at 9 bases. The V gene's germline CDR1 is SEHNR and CDR2 FQNEAQ (reference sequence). V shed 1 base and J 3 bases; nucleotides not matched to a gene: 7. CDR3 length: 16 residues.

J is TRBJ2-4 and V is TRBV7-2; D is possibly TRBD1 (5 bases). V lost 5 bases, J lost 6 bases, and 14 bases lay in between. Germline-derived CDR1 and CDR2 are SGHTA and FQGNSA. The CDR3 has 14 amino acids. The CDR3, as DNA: TGTGCCAGCAGCCAGTCAGGGCCCTTAAACATTCAGTACTTC. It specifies CASSQSGPLNIQYF.

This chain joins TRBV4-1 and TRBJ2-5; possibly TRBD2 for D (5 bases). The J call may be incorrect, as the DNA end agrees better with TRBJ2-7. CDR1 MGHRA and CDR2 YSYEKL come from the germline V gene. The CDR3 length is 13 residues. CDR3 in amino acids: CASSQDRAGEQYF. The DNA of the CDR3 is TGCGCCAGCAGCCAAGATCGGGCGGGCGAGCAGTACTTC.

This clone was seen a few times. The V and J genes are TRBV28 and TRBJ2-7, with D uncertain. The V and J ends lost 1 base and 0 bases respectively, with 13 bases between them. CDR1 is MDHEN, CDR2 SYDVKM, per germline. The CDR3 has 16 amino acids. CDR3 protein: CASSLYFHSNSYEQYF. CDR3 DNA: TGTGCCAGCAGTTTATACTTCCATTCTAACTCCTACGAGCAGTACTTC.

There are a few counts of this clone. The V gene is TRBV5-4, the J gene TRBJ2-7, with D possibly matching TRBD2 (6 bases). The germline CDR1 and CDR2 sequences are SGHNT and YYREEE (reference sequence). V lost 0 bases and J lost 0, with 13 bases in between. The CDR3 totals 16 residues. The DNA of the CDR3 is TGTGCCAGCAGCTTGGAAACCGGGACTGCCTCCTACGAGCAGTACTTC. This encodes CASSLETGTASYEQYF.

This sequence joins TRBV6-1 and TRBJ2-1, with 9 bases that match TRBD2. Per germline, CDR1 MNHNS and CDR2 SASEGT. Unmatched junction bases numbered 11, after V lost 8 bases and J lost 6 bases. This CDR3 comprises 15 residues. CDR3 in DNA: TGTGCCAGCGACCTGCTAGCGGGACCCCCCAATGAGCAGTTCTTC. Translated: CASDLLAGPPNEQFF.

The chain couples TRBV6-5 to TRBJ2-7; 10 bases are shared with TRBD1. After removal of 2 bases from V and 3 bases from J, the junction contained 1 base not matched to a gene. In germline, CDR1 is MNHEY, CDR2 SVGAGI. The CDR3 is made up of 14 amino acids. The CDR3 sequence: CASSYRDRGYEQYF. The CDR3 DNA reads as TGTGCCAGCAGTTACCGGGACAGGGGCTACGAGCAGTACTTC.

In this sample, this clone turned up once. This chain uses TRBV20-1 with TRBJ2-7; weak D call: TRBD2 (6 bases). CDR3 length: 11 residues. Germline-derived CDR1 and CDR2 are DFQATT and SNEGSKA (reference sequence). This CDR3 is CSLSGTYEQYF. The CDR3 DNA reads TGCAGCCTTAGCGGAACCTACGAGCAGTACTTC.